This record covers a single T cell receptor beta chain. This sample is drawn from a study of OX40 agonist ivuxolimab in advanced cancers. The CDR3 covers 17 residues. Trimming removed 0 bases at V and 0 bases at J, with 14 bases between. Germline lookup yields CDR1 SQVTM and CDR2 ANQGSEA. Assay: immunoSEQ multiplex PCR; the TCRdb copy retains only in-frame clones and omits some. The table shows about 41,000 clones, with approximately 89% occurring only once. The rearrangement uses TRBV29-1 and TRBJ2-2, with D possibly matching TRBD2 (5 bases). This sample comprised CD4+ or CD8+ T cells sorted from blood, obtained in a trial of the OX40 agonist ivuxolimab. The sequence was collected from an adult with an advanced solid tumor such as melanoma, head and neck, liver or kidney cancer. CDR3 coding DNA: TGCAGCGTTGAAGAGACTATTAGCGAGACGAACACCGGGGAGCTGTTTTTT. Translation gives CSVEETISETNTGELFF.